Below are 11 T cell receptor beta chains sequenced from a single sample in a study of Ad26.COV2.S vaccination and SARS-CoV-2 variants. Using immunoSEQ multiplex PCR, the repertoire was profiled, and TCRdb retains in-frame clones only, with some absent. The sample records some 190,000 clones, roughly nine tenths being singletons. This sample comprised peripheral blood, obtained after recovery from COVID-19. All receptors come from a human donor who had recovered from COVID-19.

This clone turned up a few times. This chain connects TRBV12-3 or TRBV12-4 to TRBJ1-5, with 7 bases fitting TRBD1. There are 13 residues in the CDR3. V lost 10 bases to trimming and J lost 3 bases; unmatched junction nucleotides: 6. CDR3 sequence: CATRQGDNQPQHF. DNA of the CDR3: TGTGCCACCAGACAGGGTGACAATCAGCCCCAGCATTTT.

This chain uses TRBV19 with TRBJ1-4, with TRBD1 matching over 8 bases. The CDR3 runs to 14 residues. Germline V CDR1 and CDR2: LNHDA, SQIVND (reference sequence). Unmatched junction bases numbered 9, after V lost 8 bases and J lost 7 bases. The chain's CDR3 is CASRLTGAGEKLFF. The CDR3 DNA reads TGTGCCAGTCGTTTGACAGGGGCGGGTGAAAAACTGTTTTTT.

The chain has TRBV19 and TRBJ1-1; 7 bases line up with TRBD1. Germline V gene data show CDR1 as LNHDA and CDR2 as SQIVND (reference sequence). V gave up 4 bases and J gave up 4 bases; unmatched junction bases: 6. The CDR3 has 14 amino acids. DNA for the CDR3: TGTGCCAGTAGTAACCAGGGGGGGTTCACTGAAGCTTTCTTT. It is translated as CASSNQGGFTEAFF.

The V gene is TRBV28, the J gene TRBJ2-5, with a tentative D call TRBD2 (6 bases). Germline CDR1 MDHEN, CDR2 SYDVKM. V was clipped by 5 bases and J by 7 bases, with 26 bases between them. CDR3 length: 17 residues. The CDR3 protein is CASSATSGTSAGWTQYF. The CDR3 DNA sequence: TGTGCCAGCAGTGCGACGTCCGGGACTTCCGCCGGATGGACCCAGTACTTC.

The rearrangement uses TRBV7-3 and TRBJ2-2, with D possibly being TRBD2 (6 bases). CDR1 SGHTA and CDR2 FQGTGA come from the germline V gene. Trimming removed 0 bases from V and 9 bases from J, with 14 bases in between. The CDR3 length is 15 residues. CDR3 loop: CASSLTAGRPRELFF. The CDR3 DNA reads TGTGCCAGCAGCTTAACGGCGGGGCGGCCGAGGGAGCTGTTTTTT.

The chain recombines TRBV7-9 with TRBJ2-5, with D possibly matching TRBD1 (5 bases). V was shortened by 9 bases and J by 5 bases, with 13 bases between the two germline ends. CDR1 SEHNR and CDR2 FQNEAQ come from the germline V gene (reference sequence). CDR3 length equals 12 residues. This CDR3 reads CARAGTGETQYF. The CDR3 DNA follows: TGTGCCAGAGCAGGTACAGGCGAGACCCAGTACTTC.

V and J are TRBV27 and TRBJ2-1; 10 bases match TRBD2. J was trimmed by 4 bases and V by 7 bases; bases with no gene match: 4. The germline CDR1 and CDR2 sequences are MNHEY and SMNVEV (reference sequence). The CDR3 contains 14 residues. This chain's CDR3 is CASTSGGAYNEQFF. CDR3 DNA: TGTGCCAGCACTAGCGGGGGAGCTTACAATGAGCAGTTCTTC.

The V and J genes are TRBV7-2 and TRBJ1-6; 8 nucleotides align to TRBD1. CDR1 is SGHTA and CDR2 is FQGNSA in the germline V gene. The CDR3 is 15 residues long. With 1 base clipped from V and 8 bases from J, the junction kept 4 bases outside the gene matches. The CDR3 DNA reads TGTGCCAGCAGCTTAGAGGCAGGGGGCTATTCACCCCTCCACTTT. Encoded protein: CASSLEAGGYSPLHF.

This chain links TRBV4-1 with TRBJ1-1, with D perhaps matching TRBD1 (5 bases). This CDR3 is built from 15 residues. Germline loops: CDR1 MGHRA, CDR2 YSYEKL. Trimming shortened V by 1 base and J by 12 bases, and 21 bases separated the two germline ends. The CDR3 nucleotides are TGCGCCAGCAGCCAAGGAACACGGACGAAAGGGGCATCTTTCTTT. Its protein product is CASSQGTRTKGASFF.

V is TRBV29-1 and J is TRBJ1-3; no definite D call. CDR1 and CDR2 from the germline V gene are SQVTM and ANQGSEA. The CDR3 has 12 residues. Trimming cost V 1 base and J 3 bases, with 4 bases left between them. The CDR3 nucleotides are TGCAGCGTTGAAGGGGTTGGAAACACCATATATTTT. Its protein product is CSVEGVGNTIYF.

The chain joins TRBV7-8 to TRBJ2-3, with 9 bases matching TRBD2. The V gene's germline CDR1 is SGHVS and CDR2 FQNEAQ. The CDR3 has 16 amino acids. Losses at the gene ends were 0 bases for V and 3 bases for J; bases not matched to a gene: 4. The chain's CDR3 is CASSLAAGGWTDTQYF. CDR3 nucleotide sequence: TGTGCCAGCAGCTTAGCAGCGGGGGGCTGGACAGATACGCAGTATTTT.